Included here is one T cell receptor (beta chain) sequence, with context. Its antigen remains unknown. The study reverse transcribed the entire isolated RNA, so it sequenced expressed TCRB transcripts. Clones were sequenced by immunoSEQ multiplex PCR, and TCRdb holds only the in-frame ones, with some missing. Here the sample spans 230,000 or so clones, roughly 16% being singletons. By way of CD45RO/CCR7/CD25/CD127/CD95/CD27, the CD4+ regulatory, stem cell-like memory, central memory and naive cells were sorted. The CDR3 loop spans 11 amino acids. Germline V gene sequence: CDR1 SQVTM, CDR2 ANQGSEA. The V gene lost 5 bases and the J gene lost 6 bases, with 7 bases spanning the gap. The data belong to a study of beta chain features in type 1 diabetes. Study-level background: Patient and healthy donor groups were alike in age, gender and cell yields.

Study results and limitations: Fewer junction insertions and more nucleotide deletions appeared in type 1 diabetes patients. All four CD4+ subsets of Type 1 diabetes patients contained TCRB CDR3s that were moderately but significantly shorter.

V usage is TRBV29-1 and J usage is TRBJ2-2; D is ambiguous. The TCR sequence derives from a man younger than 40 with type 1 diabetes. Material: naive CD4+ T cells from blood. CDR3 amino acids: CSVYRAGELFF. The CDR3 DNA is TGCAGCGTTTATAGAGCCGGGGAGCTGTTTTTT.